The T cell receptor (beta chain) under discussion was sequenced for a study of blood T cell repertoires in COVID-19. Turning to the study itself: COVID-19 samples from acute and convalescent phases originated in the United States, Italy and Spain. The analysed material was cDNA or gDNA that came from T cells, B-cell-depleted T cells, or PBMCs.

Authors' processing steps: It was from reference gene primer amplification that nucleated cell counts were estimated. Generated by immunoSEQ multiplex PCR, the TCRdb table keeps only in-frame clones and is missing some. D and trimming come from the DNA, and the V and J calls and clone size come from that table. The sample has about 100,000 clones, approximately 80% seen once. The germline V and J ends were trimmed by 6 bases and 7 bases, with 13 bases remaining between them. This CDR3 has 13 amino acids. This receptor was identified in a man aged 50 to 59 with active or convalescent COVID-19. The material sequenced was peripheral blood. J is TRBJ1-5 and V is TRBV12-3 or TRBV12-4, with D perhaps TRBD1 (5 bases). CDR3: CASSPDTGQPQHF. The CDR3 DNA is TGTGCCAGCAGCCCGGACACGGGCCAGCCCCAGCATTTT.